Each of the 3 T cell receptor beta chains below was sequenced from the same sample in a study of blood T cell repertoires in COVID-19. The table came from immunoSEQ multiplex PCR; TCRdb's copy has only in-frame clones and leaves some out. The sample consists of around 75,000 clones, approximately 90% of them appearing once. The source material was peripheral blood. The receptors derive from a human donor in a cohort sampled during active COVID-19.

This chain uses TRBV5-1 with TRBJ2-1, with 9 positions matching TRBD1. The trim removed 4 bases at V and 0 bases at J, leaving 5 bases unmatched. Germline V gene data show CDR1 as SGHRS and CDR2 as YFSETQ. This CDR3 spans 16 amino acids. The CDR3 region has the DNA TGCGCCAGCAGCGTCACGACAGGGGGCTCCTACAATGAGCAGTTCTTC. Translated: CASSVTTGGSYNEQFF.

The chain employs TRBV9 and TRBJ1-2, with a possible D match to TRBD1 (6 bases). The CDR3 contains 14 residues. Germline assignment: CDR1 SGDLS and CDR2 YYNGEE. V gave up 0 bases and J gave up 5 bases, with 11 bases separating them. The CDR3 DNA sequence: TGTGCCAGCAGCGTAGGGACAGATTATTATGGCTACACCTTC. Translating it yields CASSVGTDYYGYTF.

V gene TRBV29-1 combines with J gene TRBJ1-2, with D maybe TRBD1 (6 bases). CDR1 SQVTM and CDR2 ANQGSEA come from the germline V gene. V lost 5 bases and J 6 bases, leaving 10 bases between the germline ends. CDR3 size: 11 residues. CDR3 region: CSVWDIDGYTF. The DNA for the CDR3 is TGCAGCGTTTGGGACATAGATGGCTACACCTTC.